Below, one T cell receptor (beta chain) is given with its context. The antigen is not known. These data come from a study of regulatory dendritic cells for organ transplantation. Findings and caveats of the study: Naive CD4+ and CD8+ repertoires were highly diverse; memory CD8+ was most oligoclonal. Among resting subsets, memory CD8+ cells contained the most alloreactive clonotypes. Memory CD8+ clonal expansion seemed more limited with regulatory than mature dendritic cells.

Allogeneic regulatory or mature dendritic cells were co-cultured for less than six days with CFSE-labeled sorted T cells at 1:10. Trimming took 1 base from V and 4 from J, leaving 11 bases between them. Germline V gene sequence: CDR1 LGHNA, CDR2 YSLEER. The CDR3 consists of 15 residues. Method: immunoSEQ multiplex PCR; TCRdb's copy keeps in-frame clones and lacks some. The sample lists approximately 9,300 clones, 55% to 75% occurring once. The chain links TRBV4-3 to TRBJ1-5; tentative D call: TRBD1 (6 bases). Material for sequencing was naive CD4+ T cells from blood cultured with dendritic cells. Stated subset: CD45RA+ naive T cells. The clonotype was recovered from a human donor in good health. The CDR3 sequence: CASSQVNRVNQPQHF. The CDR3 region has the DNA TGCGCCAGCAGCCAAGTGAACAGGGTTAATCAGCCCCAGCATTTT.